This T cell receptor beta chain was profiled in a study of T cell responses to AZD1222 COVID-19 vaccine. General study findings and limits: Spike-specific TCR breadth rose after two AZD1222 doses, and depth rose as well. Samples come after the peak T cell response, not at day 14. Possibly, clonal diversity was underestimated; donors were largely white British and included more females.

Sequencing was performed with immunoSEQ multiplex PCR; in TCRdb, only in-frame clones are kept and a portion is missing. This sample has about 190,000 clones, with just over 90% found just once. V was clipped by 5 bases and J by 3 bases; unmatched bases: 7. CDR1 and CDR2 from the germline V gene are SEHNR and FQNEAQ (reference sequence). The CDR3 totals 15 residues. To note about this clone: Its antigen is unidentified.

The V and J genes are TRBV7-9 and TRBJ2-1, with 7 bases lining up with TRBD2. The receptor comes from an adult in good health. Sequencing was performed on peripheral blood, taken on day 0 of AZD1222 vaccination. For the CDR3, the DNA is TGTGCCAGCAGCCCAGTTGTAGCGGGCTACAATGAGCAGTTCTTC. As protein: CASSPVVAGYNEQFF.